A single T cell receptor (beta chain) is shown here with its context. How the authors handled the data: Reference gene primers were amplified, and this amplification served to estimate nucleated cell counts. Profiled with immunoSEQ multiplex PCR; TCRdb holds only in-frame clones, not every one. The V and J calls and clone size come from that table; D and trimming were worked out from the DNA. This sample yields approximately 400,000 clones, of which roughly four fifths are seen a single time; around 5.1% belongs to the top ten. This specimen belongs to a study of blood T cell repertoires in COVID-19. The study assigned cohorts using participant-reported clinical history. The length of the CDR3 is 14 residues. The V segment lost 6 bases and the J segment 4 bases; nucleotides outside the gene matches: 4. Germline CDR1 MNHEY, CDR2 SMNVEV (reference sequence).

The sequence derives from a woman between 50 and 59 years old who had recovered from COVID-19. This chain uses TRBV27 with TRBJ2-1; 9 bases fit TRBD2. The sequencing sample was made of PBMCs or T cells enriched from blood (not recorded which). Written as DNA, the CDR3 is TGTGCCAGCAGCACCCTAGCGGGGTACAATGAGCAGTTCTTC. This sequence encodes CASSTLAGYNEQFF.